The rows below give T cell receptor beta chains drawn from one sample of a study of beta chain features in type 1 diabetes. Assay used: immunoSEQ multiplex PCR; TCRdb lists only in-frame clones, some missing. The data show 200,000 to 250,000 clones, 68% seen once. Material for sequencing was naive CD4+ T cells from blood. Source of these receptors: a young man in good health. Both conserved end residues are part of each CDR3. The D gene is left open where the match is weak. Size values are once, few and many counts, or a class for expanded clones, and some rows have none.

V gene	clone size	D gene	J gene	CDR3 length	CDR3 DNA	CDR3 protein
TRBV29-1	few	NA	TRBJ2-5	11	TGCAGCGTTAGGCCAGGGGAGACCCAGTACTTC	CSVRPGETQYF
TRBV29-1	NA	NA	TRBJ2-5	12	TGCAGCGCTATCGGGAAGCAAGAGACCCAGTACTTC	CSAIGKQETQYF
TRBV7-2	NA	NA	TRBJ2-1	16	TGTGCCAGCAGCTCCCAGAGCGGAAGCTCCTACAATGAGCAGTTCTTC	CASSSQSGSSYNEQFF
TRBV7-9	NA	TRBD1	TRBJ2-5	15	TGTGCCAGCAGCCCAGGACAGGGGAGGATGGAGACCCAGTACTTC	CASSPGQGRMETQYF
TRBV29-1	few	TRBD1	TRBJ2-7	13	TGCAGCGTTGACGGACAGGGGGCGGACGAGCAGTACTTC	CSVDGQGADEQYF
TRBV7-9	NA	NA	TRBJ2-3	14	TGTGCCAGCAGCTTCGCGGGGCCCACAGATACGCAGTATTTT	CASSFAGPTDTQYF
TRBV7-8	NA	NA	TRBJ2-5	14	TGTGCCAGCAGCTTACGGGGATACCAAGAGACCCAGTACTTC	CASSLRGYQETQYF
TRBV30	NA	NA	TRBJ1-5	14	TGTGCCTGGAGTGTACAGGGTGGCAATCAGCCCCAGCATTTT	CAWSVQGGNQPQHF
TRBV6-5	NA	NA	TRBJ2-7	11	TGTGCCAGCCGAAGGGCCTACGAGCAGTACTTC	CASRRAYEQYF
TRBV30	NA	NA	TRBJ1-1	12	TGTGCCGGCACCGGGAGGGACACTGAAGCTTTCTTT	CAGTGRDTEAFF
TRBV9	NA	TRBD1	TRBJ2-7	14	TGTGCCAGCAGCGCCGGGACAGGGAAGACAAAGCAGTACTTC	CASSAGTGKTKQYF
TRBV9	NA	NA	TRBJ2-7	14	TGTGCCAGCAGCGTAGCGGGGACCCCCTACGAGCAGTACTTC	CASSVAGTPYEQYF
TRBV4-2	NA	TRBD1	TRBJ2-1	16	TGTGCCAGCAGCGCCGAATATCGGACAGGGCGCAATTTCCAGTTCTTC	CASSAEYRTGRNFQFF
TRBV7-2	NA	NA	TRBJ2-7	15	TGTGCCAGCAGCCAAAGGGAATACAGCTCCTACGAGCAGTACTTC	CASSQREYSSYEQYF
TRBV6-1	NA	NA	TRBJ1-1	13	TGTGCCACCCCACGCGGGTGGAACACTGAAGCTTTCTTT	CATPRGWNTEAFF
TRBV29-1	NA	NA	TRBJ1-2	11	TGCAGCGTTGGGGCAGGGGATGGCTACACCTTC	CSVGAGDGYTF
TRBV25-1	NA	NA	TRBJ2-3	13	TGTGCCACCTTGGGGCTAAGCACAGATACGCAGTATTTT	CATLGLSTDTQYF
TRBV30	few	NA	TRBJ2-5	14	TGTGCCTGGAGTGTAGGAGGCAGCCAAGAGACCCAGTACTTC	CAWSVGGSQETQYF
TRBV11-2	few	NA	TRBJ2-4	18	TGTGCCAGCAGCTTAATTCTCGGGCAGTCACTAGCCAAAAACATTCAGTACTTC	CASSLILGQSLAKNIQYF
TRBV30	once	NA	TRBJ2-2	12	TGTGCCTGGCAGGGGGGCACCGGGGAGCTGTTTTTT	CAWQGGTGELFF
TRBV2	NA	NA	TRBJ2-7	11	TGTGCCAGCAGTCGACCGCCCGAGCAGTACTTC	CASSRPPEQYF
TRBV7-2	NA	TRBD2	TRBJ2-5	16	TGTGCCAGCAGCTTAGTGGGTAGCGGGGGCCCCCATCCCCAGTACTTC	CASSLVGSGGPHPQYF